This TCR beta chain was found in a study of T cells in narcolepsy listed by TCRdb under 2018. A note on the overall study: Patients with narcolepsy type 1 or type 2 (NT1, NT2) were enrolled in the study together with healthy control donors. To look for autoreactive T cells in narcolepsy patients that target self-antigens of hypocretin neurons (hypocretin, TRIB2), the study used TCR Vbeta sequencing to follow clonotypes in blood and CSF.

For TCR Vbeta sequencing, memory CD4+ T cells were sorted ex vivo from the peripheral blood of narcolepsy patients and healthy controls. Study-level results and caveats: Numbers of sequenced blood memory CD4+ clonotypes were comparable, averaging about 39,494 in patients and some 33,000 in controls. Some blood memory CD4+ repertoires from patients and controls contained no sequences matching autoreactive T cell clones. Plots comparing CSF and blood CD4+ T cell clonotypes from the same patient highlighted HCRT-specific and TRIB2-specific autoreactive clonotypes. Autoreactive clonotypes were reported to be detected serially in the blood of the same patients and of different patients, but not in the blood of healthy controls.

In the case of this clone: Its recognized antigen is unknown. Per-nucleotide qualities are absent, and no much larger clonotype sits a single base away.

Library preparation was by the immunoSEQ multiplex PCR assay. As stored in TCRdb, this immuneACCESS dataset retains in-frame rearrangements with V and J assigned. A fraction of the clones does not appear; measured against another copy, unresolved V genes explain less than half of the discrepancy, and the remainder lacks a known reason. This sample has fewer than 35,000 clones in its table, and about four fifths of those were observed once. The ten largest clones capture around 0.9% of the sample. Per the germline V gene, MDHEN is the CDR1 and SYDVKM is the CDR2. V is reduced by 4 bases and J by 3 bases, leaving a spacing of 15 bases between them. From cysteine to phenylalanine, the CDR3 is 15 amino acids long. Here the CDR3 DNA is all that survives: 45 bases in frame from base 1.

The TCR sequence derives from a human donor with narcolepsy. Sequences were obtained from CD45RA- memory CD4+ T cells from PBMCs. What this sample's cell subset or site label stands for: memory T cells sorted ex vivo from peripheral blood. The sequence links TRBV28 to TRBJ1-2; the D gene is perhaps TRBD1, on 5 matching bases. The DNA sequence is TGTGCCAGCAGTTCTTTCCGGGGCTCGGACTATGGCTACACCTTC. Its protein product is CASSSFRGSDYGYTF.